Below, 4 T cell receptor beta chains from the same sample are listed, as sequenced in a study of blood T cell repertoires in COVID-19. Clones were sequenced by immunoSEQ multiplex PCR, and TCRdb holds only the in-frame ones, with some missing. The table records roughly 220,000 clones, roughly four fifths of them present only once. Sequencing was carried out using PBMCs or T cells enriched from blood (not recorded which). These receptors were obtained from a man aged 40-49 years who had recovered from COVID-19.

This sequence joins TRBV30 and TRBJ1-2, with D unclear. Trimming took off 5 bases at V and 7 bases at J, with 20 bases between the two ends. CDR1 is GTSNPN and CDR2 is SVGIG in the germline V gene (reference sequence). The CDR3 sequence is 14 residues long. This chain's CDR3 is CAWFHGLLRGGYTF. The CDR3 DNA sequence: TGTGCCTGGTTCCACGGACTTCTTCGGGGTGGCTACACCTTC.

The gene calls are TRBV19 and TRBJ1-3, with 8 bases lining up with TRBD1. The germline gives CDR1 LNHDA, CDR2 SQIVND (reference sequence). V shed 7 bases and J 4 bases; nucleotides not matched to a gene: 6. CDR3 size: 14 residues. CDR3 residues: CASTYRDRGNTIYF. CDR3 DNA sequence: TGTGCCAGTACTTACCGGGACAGGGGAAACACCATATATTTT.

This chain uses TRBV7-8 with TRBJ2-5; tentatively, D is TRBD1 (5 bases). In germline, CDR1 is SGHVS, CDR2 FQNEAQ. The CDR3 has 15 amino acids. Trimming took off 1 base at V and 2 bases at J, with 11 bases between the two ends. The DNA for the CDR3 is TGTGCCAGCAGCTTAGTTGAGGACACTCAAGAGACCCAGTACTTC. Protein product: CASSLVEDTQETQYF.

The J gene is TRBJ2-3, the V gene TRBV18, with D maybe TRBD2 (5 bases). Germline values: CDR1 KGHSH, CDR2 LQKENI. V was shortened by 3 bases and J by 5 bases, with 6 bases between the two germline ends. The CDR3 consists of 12 residues. The CDR3 spells CASSPAGDTQYF. CDR3 coding DNA: TGTGCCAGCTCACCCGCGGGAGATACGCAGTATTTT.